The text below deals with one T cell receptor (beta chain). The target antigen is unknown. Trimming left V 2 bases short and J 3 bases short, with 8 bases between. Germline-derived CDR1 and CDR2 are KGHSH and LQKENI. CDR3 length equals 14 residues. These data belong to a study of OX40 agonist ivuxolimab in advanced cancers. Study context: The treatment was a fully human IgG2 OX40 agonist, ivuxolimab. The dose-escalation group included hepatocellular carcinoma, melanoma, renal cell carcinoma and head and neck cancer. Study outcomes and limitations: On average, a greater number of expanded clones characterised CD8+ T cells relative to CD4+.

Only in-frame clones appear in the TCRdb table, and some are missing; sequencing was by immunoSEQ multiplex PCR. This sample has 84,000 or so clones, with roughly 88% found just once. This receptor was identified in an adult with an advanced solid tumor such as melanoma, head and neck, liver or kidney cancer. The chain employs TRBV18 and TRBJ1-5; D possibly corresponds to TRBD1 (5 bases). Sequences were derived from CD4+ or CD8+ T cells sorted from blood, sampled in a trial of the OX40 agonist ivuxolimab. The CDR3: CASSPLTDNQPQHF. CDR3 nucleotides: TGTGCCAGCTCACCATTGACAGACAATCAGCCCCAGCATTTT.